This T cell receptor (beta chain) emerged from a study of blood T cell repertoires in COVID-19. Overall study: Acute and convalescent COVID-19 samples came from the United States, Italy and Spain. From T cells, B-cell-depleted T cells, or PBMCs came the material, which was cDNA or gDNA.

Methods used by the authors: Amplification from reference gene primers served as the basis for estimated nucleated cell counts. Some clones are missing from TCRdb's copy, which holds only in-frame ones; the method was immunoSEQ multiplex PCR. V and J calls and clone size follow that table, whereas D and trimming were derived from the DNA. The sample has 200,000 to 250,000 clones; approximately 85% are singletons. Assignment of participants to cohorts was predicated upon participant-reported clinical history. Per germline, CDR1 LNHDA and CDR2 SQIVND (reference sequence). The CDR3 has 14 residues. Trimming shortened V by 7 bases and J by 0 bases, and 10 bases separated the two germline ends.

This chain links TRBV19 with TRBJ1-3; a possible D gene is TRBD1 (6 bases). The clonotype originates from a woman aged 50 to 65 with acute COVID-19. The sequencing sample was made of PBMCs or T cells enriched from blood (not recorded which). As DNA, the CDR3 is TGTGCCAGTAAAGACAGGCCCTCTGGAAACACCATATATTTT. Its protein product is CASKDRPSGNTIYF.